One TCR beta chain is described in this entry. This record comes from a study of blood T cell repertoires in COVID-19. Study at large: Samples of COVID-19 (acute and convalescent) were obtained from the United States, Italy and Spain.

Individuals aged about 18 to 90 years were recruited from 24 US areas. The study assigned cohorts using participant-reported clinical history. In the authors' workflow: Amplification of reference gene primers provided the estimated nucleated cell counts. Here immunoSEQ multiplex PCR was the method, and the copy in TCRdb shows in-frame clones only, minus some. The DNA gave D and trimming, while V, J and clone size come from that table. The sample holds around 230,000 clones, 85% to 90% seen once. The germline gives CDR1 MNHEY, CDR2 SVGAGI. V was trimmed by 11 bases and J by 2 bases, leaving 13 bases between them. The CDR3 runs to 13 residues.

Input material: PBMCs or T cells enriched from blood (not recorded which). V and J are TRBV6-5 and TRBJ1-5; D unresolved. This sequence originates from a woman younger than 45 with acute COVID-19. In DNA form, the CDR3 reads TGTGCCTCCGGTCCGCCGGGCAATCAGCCCCAGCATTTT. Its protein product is CASGPPGNQPQHF.